This T cell receptor (beta chain) was found in a study of CD8 T cells in ankylosing spondylitis. On this clonotype: Its target is not known.

Study-wide results and limits: Apparently characteristic of ankylosing spondylitis blood was a TCR beta motif (eight highly homologous variants).

Per germline, CDR1 MNHEY and CDR2 SVGAGI. The germline V and J ends were trimmed by 5 bases and 4 bases, with 11 bases remaining between them. This CDR3 has 13 amino acids. TCRdb fed the 5' RACE reads into MiXCR, producing one record per CDR3 protein. The sample records some 800,000 distinct CDR3 sequences, roughly 10% being singletons. The sequence derives from a male donor with ankylosing spondylitis. V usage is TRBV6-5 and J usage is TRBJ1-1; D remains unclear. Sequences were obtained from blood, either unsorted or a sorted T cell fraction (not recorded which). The CDR3 region is CASSTDTSTEAFF. For the CDR3, the DNA is TGTGCCAGCAGTACCGACACCAGCACTGAAGCTTTCTTT.